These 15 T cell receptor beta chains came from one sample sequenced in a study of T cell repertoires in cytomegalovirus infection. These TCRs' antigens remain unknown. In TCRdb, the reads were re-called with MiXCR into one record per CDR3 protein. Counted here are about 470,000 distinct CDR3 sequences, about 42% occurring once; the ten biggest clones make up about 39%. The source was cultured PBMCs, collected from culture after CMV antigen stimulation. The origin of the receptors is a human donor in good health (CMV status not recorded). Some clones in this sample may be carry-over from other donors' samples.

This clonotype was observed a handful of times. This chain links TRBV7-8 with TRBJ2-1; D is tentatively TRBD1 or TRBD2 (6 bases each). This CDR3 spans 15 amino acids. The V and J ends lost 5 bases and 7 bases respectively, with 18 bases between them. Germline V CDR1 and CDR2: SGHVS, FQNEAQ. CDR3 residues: CASSRGRDGRNEQFF. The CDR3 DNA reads TGTGCCAGCAGCCGGGGGCGGGATGGAAGGAATGAGCAGTTCTTC.

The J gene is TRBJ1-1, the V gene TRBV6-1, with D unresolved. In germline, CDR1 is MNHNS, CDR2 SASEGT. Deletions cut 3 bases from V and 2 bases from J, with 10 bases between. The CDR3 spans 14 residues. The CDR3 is CASSDKGRNTEAFF. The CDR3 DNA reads TGTGCCAGCAGTGATAAAGGACGTAACACTGAAGCTTTCTTT.

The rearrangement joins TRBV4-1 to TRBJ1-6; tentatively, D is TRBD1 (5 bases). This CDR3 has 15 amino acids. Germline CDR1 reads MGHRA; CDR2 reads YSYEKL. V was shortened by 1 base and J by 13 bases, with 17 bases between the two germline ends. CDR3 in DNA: TGCGCCAGCAGCCAAGTGGGGCCAGGTCCCGTTCCCCTCCACTTT. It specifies CASSQVGPGPVPLHF.

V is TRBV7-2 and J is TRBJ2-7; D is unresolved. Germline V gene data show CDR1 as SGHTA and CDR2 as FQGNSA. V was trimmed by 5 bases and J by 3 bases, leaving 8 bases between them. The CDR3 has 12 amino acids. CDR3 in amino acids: CASSAVIYEQYF. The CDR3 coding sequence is TGTGCCAGCAGCGCCGTGATCTACGAGCAGTACTTC. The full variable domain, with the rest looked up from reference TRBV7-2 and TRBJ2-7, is GAGVSQSPSNKVTEKGKDVELRCDPISGHTALYWYRQSLGQGLEFLIYFQGNSAPDKSGLPSDRFSAERTGGSVSTLTIQRTQQEDSAVYLCASSAVIYEQYFGPGTRLTVT.

The CDR3 sequence: CASSPDSLGWGGIQYF. The CDR3 DNA is TGTGCCAGCAGCCCGGACAGTCTCGGCTGGGGGGGCATTCAGTACTTC. The rearrangement uses TRBV7-9 and TRBJ2-4; a possible D gene is TRBD2 (7 bases). Trimming cost V 5 bases and J 9 bases, with 23 bases left between them. Germline V CDR1 and CDR2: SEHNR, FQNEAQ (reference sequence). The CDR3 extends over 16 amino acids. Full variable domain (missing parts from reference TRBV7-9 and TRBJ2-4): DTGVSQNPRHKITKRGQNVTFRCDPISEHNRLYWYRQTLGQGPEFLTYFQNEAQLEKSRLLSDRFSAERPKGSFSTLEIQRTEQGDSAMYLCASSPDSLGWGGIQYFGAGTRLSVL.

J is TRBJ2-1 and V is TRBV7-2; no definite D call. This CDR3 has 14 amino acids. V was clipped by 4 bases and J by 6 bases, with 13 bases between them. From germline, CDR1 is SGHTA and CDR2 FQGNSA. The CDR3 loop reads CASSSDPRGNEQFF. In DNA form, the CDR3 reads TGTGCCAGCAGCTCCGACCCAAGAGGCAATGAGCAGTTCTTC.

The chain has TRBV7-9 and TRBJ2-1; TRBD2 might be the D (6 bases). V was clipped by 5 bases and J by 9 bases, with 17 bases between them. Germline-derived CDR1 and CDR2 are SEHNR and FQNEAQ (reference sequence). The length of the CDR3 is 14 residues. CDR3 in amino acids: CASSPLAAMGEQFF. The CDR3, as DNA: TGTGCCAGCAGCCCGTTAGCGGCCATGGGTGAGCAGTTCTTC.

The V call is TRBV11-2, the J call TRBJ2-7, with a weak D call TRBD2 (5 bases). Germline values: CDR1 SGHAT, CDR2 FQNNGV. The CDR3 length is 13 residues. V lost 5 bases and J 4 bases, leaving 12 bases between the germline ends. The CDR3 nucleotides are TGTGCCAGCAGCCCGAGGGTCTGGTACGAGCAGTACTTC. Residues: CASSPRVWYEQYF.

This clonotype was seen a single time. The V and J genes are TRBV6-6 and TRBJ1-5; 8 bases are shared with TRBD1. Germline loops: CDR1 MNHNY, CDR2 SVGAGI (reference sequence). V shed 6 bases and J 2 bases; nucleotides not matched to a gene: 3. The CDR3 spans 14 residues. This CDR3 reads CASRRGQGNQPQHF. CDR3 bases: TGTGCCAGCAGGCGGGGACAGGGCAATCAGCCCCAGCATTTT.

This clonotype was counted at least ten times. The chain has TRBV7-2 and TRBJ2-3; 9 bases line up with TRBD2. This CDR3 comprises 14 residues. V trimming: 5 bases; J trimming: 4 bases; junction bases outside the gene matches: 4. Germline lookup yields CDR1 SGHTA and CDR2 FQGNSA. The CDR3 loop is CASSPRLAADTQYF. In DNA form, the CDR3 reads TGTGCCAGCAGCCCCCGACTAGCGGCAGATACGCAGTATTTT.

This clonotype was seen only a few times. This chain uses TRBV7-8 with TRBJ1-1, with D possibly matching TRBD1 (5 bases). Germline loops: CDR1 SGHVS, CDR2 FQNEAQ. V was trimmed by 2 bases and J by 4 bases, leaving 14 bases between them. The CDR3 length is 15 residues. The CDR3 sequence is CASSLFQGLATEAFF. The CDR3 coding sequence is TGTGCCAGCAGCTTATTTCAGGGTTTGGCCACTGAAGCTTTCTTT.

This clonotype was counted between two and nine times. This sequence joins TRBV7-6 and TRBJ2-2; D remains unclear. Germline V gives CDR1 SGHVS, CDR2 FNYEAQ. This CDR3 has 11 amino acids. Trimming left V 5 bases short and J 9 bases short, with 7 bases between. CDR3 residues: CASSPSRELFF. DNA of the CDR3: TGTGCCAGCAGCCCCTCCAGGGAGCTGTTTTTT.

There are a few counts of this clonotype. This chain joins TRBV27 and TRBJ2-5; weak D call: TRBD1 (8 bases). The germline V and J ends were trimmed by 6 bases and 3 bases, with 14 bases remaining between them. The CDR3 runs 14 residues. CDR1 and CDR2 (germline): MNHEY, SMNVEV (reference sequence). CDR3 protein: CASRTGAGEETQYF. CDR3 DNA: TGTGCCAGCAGGACAGGGGCGGGGGAAGAGACCCAGTACTTC.

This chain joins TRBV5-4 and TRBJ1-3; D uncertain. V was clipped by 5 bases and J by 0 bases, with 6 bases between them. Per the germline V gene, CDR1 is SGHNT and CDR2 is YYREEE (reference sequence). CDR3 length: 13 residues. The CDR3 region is CASSVLSGNTIYF. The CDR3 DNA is TGTGCCAGCAGTGTGCTCTCTGGAAACACCATATATTTT.

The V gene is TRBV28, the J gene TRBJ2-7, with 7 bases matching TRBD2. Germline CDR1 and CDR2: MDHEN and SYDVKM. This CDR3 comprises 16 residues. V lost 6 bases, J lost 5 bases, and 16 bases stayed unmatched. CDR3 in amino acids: CASSPHLGGSKDEQYF. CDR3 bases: TGTGCCAGCAGCCCTCACCTTGGCGGGAGTAAGGACGAGCAGTACTTC.